This T cell receptor (beta chain) was captured in a study of identical twins. This clonotype has only a few counts. This CDR3 comprises 14 residues. Trimming removed 4 bases at V and 6 bases at J, with 13 bases between. Germline V CDR1 and CDR2: LGHDT, YNNKEL (reference sequence). TCRdb re-analysed the 5' RACE reads in MiXCR, keeping a single row per CDR3 protein. The sample carries approximately 550,000 distinct CDR3 sequences, under 25% recorded once. The data also belong to a second study, concerning yellow fever vaccine responses in identical twins.

The rearrangement uses TRBV3-1 and TRBJ2-1, with D possibly TRBD2 on 6 matching bases. Sequencing was performed on CD4+ T cells sorted from blood. The origin of this receptor is a young woman in good health. The CDR3 is CASSLPGLINEQFF. The CDR3 DNA sequence: TGTGCCAGCAGCCTTCCGGGACTTATCAATGAGCAGTTCTTC.